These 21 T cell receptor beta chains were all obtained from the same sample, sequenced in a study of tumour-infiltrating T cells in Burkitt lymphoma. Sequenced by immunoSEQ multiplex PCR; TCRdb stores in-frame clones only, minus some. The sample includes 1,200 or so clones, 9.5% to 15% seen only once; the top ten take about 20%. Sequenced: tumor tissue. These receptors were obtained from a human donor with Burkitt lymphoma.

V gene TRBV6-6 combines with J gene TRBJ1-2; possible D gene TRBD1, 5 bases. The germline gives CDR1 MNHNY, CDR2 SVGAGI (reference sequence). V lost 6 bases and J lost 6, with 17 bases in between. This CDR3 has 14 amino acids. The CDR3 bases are TGTGCCAGCAGCTTTGGATGGGGGTGGGATGGCTACACCTTC. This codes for CASSFGWGWDGYTF.

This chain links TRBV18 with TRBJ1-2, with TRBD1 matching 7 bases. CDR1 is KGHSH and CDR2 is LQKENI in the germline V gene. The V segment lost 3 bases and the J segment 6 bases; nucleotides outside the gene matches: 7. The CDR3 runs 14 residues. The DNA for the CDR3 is TGTGCCAGCTCACCTAGAGACAGGGATGATGGCTACACCTTC. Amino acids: CASSPRDRDDGYTF.

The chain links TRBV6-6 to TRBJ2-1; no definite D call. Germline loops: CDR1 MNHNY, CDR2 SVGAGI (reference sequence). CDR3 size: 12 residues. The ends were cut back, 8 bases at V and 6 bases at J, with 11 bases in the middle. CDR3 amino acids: CASLNPLNEQFF. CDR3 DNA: TGTGCCAGCCTTAACCCCCTCAATGAGCAGTTCTTC.

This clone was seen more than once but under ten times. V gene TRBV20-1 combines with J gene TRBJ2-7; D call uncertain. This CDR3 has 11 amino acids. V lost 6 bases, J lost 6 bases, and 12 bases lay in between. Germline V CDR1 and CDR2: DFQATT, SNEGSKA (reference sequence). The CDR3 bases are TGCAGTGCCGGCCACAAACTCGAGCAGTACTTC. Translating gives CSAGHKLEQYF.

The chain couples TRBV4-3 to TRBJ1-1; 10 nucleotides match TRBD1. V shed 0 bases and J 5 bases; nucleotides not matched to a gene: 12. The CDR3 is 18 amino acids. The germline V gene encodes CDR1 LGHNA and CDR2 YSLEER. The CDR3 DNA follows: TGCGCCAGCAGCCAAGAGAGCCGTCGTGACAGGGGGCTTACTGAAGCTTTCTTT. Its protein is CASSQESRRDRGLTEAFF.

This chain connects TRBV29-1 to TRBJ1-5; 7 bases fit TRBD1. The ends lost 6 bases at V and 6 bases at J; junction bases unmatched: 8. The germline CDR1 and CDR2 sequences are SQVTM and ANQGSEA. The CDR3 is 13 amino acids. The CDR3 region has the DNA TGCAGCGTGAGGACAGGAGAGGGTCAGCCCCAGCATTTT. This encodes CSVRTGEGQPQHF. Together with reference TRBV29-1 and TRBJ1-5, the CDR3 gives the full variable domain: SAVISQKPSRDICQRGTSLTIQCQVDSQVTMMFWYRQQPGQSLTLIATANQGSEATYESGFVIDKFPISRPNLTFSTLTVSNMSPEDSSIYLCSVRTGEGQPQHFGDGTRLSIL.

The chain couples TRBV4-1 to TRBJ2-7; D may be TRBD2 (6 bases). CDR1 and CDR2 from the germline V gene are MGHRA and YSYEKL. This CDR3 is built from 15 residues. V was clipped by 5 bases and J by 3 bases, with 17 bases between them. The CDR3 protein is CASSIKSGVGYEQYF. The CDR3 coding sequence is TGCGCCAGCAGCATAAAATCGGGAGTAGGCTACGAGCAGTACTTC.

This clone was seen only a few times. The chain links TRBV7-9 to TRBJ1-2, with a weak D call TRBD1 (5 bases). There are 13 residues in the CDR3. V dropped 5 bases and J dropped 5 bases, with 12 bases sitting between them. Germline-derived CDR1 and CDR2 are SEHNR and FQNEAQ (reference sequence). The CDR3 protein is CASSPGLSYGYTF. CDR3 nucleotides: TGTGCCAGCAGCCCGGGACTTTCTTATGGCTACACCTTC.

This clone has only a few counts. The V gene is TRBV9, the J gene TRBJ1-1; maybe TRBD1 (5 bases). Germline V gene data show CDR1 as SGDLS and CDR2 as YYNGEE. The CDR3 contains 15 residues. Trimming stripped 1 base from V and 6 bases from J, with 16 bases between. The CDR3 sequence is CASSVFGGGVSEAFF. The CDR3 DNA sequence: TGTGCCAGCAGCGTATTCGGGGGAGGGGTCTCTGAAGCTTTCTTT.

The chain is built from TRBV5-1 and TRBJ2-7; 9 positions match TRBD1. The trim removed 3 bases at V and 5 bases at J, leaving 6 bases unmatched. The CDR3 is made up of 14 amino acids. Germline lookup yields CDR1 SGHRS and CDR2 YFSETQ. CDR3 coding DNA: TGCGCCAGCAGCTCGGGACAGGGAGTAGACGAGCAGTACTTC. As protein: CASSSGQGVDEQYF.

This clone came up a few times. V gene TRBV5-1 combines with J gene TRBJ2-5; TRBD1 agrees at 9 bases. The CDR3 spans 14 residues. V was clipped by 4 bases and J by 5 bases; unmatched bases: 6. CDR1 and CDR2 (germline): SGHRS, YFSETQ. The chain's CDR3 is CASSPGQGGETQYF. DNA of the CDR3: TGCGCCAGCAGCCCGGGACAGGGTGGCGAGACCCAGTACTTC.

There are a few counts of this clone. The CDR3 sequence is CASSTAGLSGELFF. The CDR3 bases are TGTGCCAGCAGCACAGCAGGGCTTTCCGGGGAGCTGTTTTTT. V is TRBV5-4 and J is TRBJ2-2; D is possibly TRBD1 (5 bases). This CDR3 comprises 14 residues. The ends were cut back, 4 bases at V and 6 bases at J, with 13 bases in the middle. Germline V CDR1 and CDR2: SGHNT, YYREEE (reference sequence).

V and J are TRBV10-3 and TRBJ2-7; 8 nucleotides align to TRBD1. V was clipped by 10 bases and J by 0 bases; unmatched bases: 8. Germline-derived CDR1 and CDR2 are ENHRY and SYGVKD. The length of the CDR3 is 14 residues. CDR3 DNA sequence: TGTGCCACTGGACAGGGTCTGAGCTCCTACGAGCAGTACTTC. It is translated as CATGQGLSSYEQYF.

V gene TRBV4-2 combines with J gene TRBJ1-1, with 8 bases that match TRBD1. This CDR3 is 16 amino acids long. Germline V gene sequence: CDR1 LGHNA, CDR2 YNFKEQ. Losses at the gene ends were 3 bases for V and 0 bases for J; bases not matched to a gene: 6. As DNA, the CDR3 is TGTGCCAGCAGCCACGGACAGGGTTATATGAACACTGAAGCTTTCTTT. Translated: CASSHGQGYMNTEAFF.

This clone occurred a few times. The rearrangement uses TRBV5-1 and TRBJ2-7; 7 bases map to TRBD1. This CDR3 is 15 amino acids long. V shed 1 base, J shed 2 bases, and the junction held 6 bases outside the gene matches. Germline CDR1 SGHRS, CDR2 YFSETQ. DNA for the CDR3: TGCGCCAGCAGCTTGTTTTGGGACAGCCCCTACGAGCAGTACTTC. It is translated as CASSLFWDSPYEQYF. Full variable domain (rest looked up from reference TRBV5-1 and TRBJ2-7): KAGVTQTPRYLIKTRGQQVTLSCSPISGHRSVSWYQQTPGQGLQFLFEYFSETQRNKGNFPGRFSGRQFSNSRSEMNVSTLELGDSALYLCASSLFWDSPYEQYFGPGTRLTVT.

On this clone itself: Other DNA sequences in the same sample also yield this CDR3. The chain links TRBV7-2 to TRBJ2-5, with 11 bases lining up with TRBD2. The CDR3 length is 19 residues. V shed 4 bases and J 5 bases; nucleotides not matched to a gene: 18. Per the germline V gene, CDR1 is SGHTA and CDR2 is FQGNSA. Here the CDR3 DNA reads TGTGCCAGCAGCTCCGCACGCCTTAATAGCGGGGGGGCCCTGGAGACCCAGTACTTC. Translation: CASSSARLNSGGALETQYF.

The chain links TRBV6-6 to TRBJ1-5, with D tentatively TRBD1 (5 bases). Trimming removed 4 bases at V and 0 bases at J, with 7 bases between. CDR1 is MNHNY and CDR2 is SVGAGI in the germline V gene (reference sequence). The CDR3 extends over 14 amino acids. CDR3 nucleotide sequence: TGTGCCAGCAGTTTTGACAGTAGCAATCAGCCCCAGCATTTT. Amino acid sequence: CASSFDSSNQPQHF.

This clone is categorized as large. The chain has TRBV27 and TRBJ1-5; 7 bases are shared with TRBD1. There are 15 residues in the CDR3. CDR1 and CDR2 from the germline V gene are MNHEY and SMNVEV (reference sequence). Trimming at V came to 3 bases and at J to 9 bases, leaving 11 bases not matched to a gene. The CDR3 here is CASSLGRATGLPQHF. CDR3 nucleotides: TGTGCCAGCAGTTTGGGGCGGGCGACAGGGCTGCCCCAGCATTTT.

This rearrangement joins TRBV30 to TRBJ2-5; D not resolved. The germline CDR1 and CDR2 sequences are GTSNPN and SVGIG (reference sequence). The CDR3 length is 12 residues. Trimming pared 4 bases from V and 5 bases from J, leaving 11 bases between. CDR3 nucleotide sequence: TGTGCCTGGAAGAGATCGCCGGAGACCCAGTACTTC. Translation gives CAWKRSPETQYF.

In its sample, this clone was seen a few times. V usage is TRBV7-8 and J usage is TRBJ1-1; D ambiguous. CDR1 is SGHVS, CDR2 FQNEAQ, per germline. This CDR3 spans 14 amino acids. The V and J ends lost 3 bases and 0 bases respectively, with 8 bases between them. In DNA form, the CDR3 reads TGTGCCAGCAGCTTGAGAGACCTGAACACTGAAGCTTTCTTT. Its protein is CASSLRDLNTEAFF.

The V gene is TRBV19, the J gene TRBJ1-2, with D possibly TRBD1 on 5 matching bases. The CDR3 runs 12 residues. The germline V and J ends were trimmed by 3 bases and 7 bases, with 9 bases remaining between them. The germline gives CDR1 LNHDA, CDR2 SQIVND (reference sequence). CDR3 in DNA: TGTGCCAGTAGTATGGGGGTAACTGGCTACACCTTC. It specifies CASSMGVTGYTF.